The 27 T cell receptor beta chains below were found in one sample sequenced in a study of low-dose radiotherapy and immunotherapy resistance in tumors. Time point specified: after trial treatment. Treatment noted: LDRT plus nivolumab, ipilimumab, low-dose cyclophosphamide and aspirin (RACIN trial). Alpha and beta chains were covered, as first-strand cDNA relied on TRAV- and TRBV-specific primers. TCRs were put through approximately 20 PCR cycles of amplification with Phusion. A constant-region primer and the V-primer adapter served as the primer pair. TCRdb passed the reads through MiXCR, listing each CDR3 protein once. The sample shows tens of thousands of distinct CDR3 sequences, roughly 20% of them seen only once. The input for sequencing was PBMCs, taken after low-dose radiotherapy plus immunotherapy. All receptors come from a female donor with ovarian cancer.

This clonotype came up many times. The gene calls are TRBV30 and TRBJ1-5; no reliable D call. CDR1 and CDR2 from the germline V gene are GTSNPN and SVGIG (reference sequence). This CDR3 contains 15 residues. V was pared by 2 bases and J by 2 bases, with 13 bases between. CDR3 sequence reads: CAWSLEGTGNQPQHF. DNA of the CDR3: TGTGCCTGGAGTTTGGAGGGAACGGGCAATCAGCCCCAGCATTTT. The entire variable domain, with the rest obtained from reference TRBV30 and TRBJ1-5, is as follows: SQTIHQWPATLVQPVGSPLSLECTVEGTSNPNLYWYRQAAGRGLQLLFYSVGIGQISSEVPQNLSASRPQDRQFILSSKKLLLSDSGFYLCAWSLEGTGNQPQHFGDGTRLSIL.

The chain uses TRBV7-3 and TRBJ2-1; D might be TRBD1 or TRBD2, each matching 5 bases. The CDR3 runs to 15 residues. CDR1 is SGHTA and CDR2 is FQGTGA in the germline V gene. The germline V and J ends were trimmed by 4 bases and 8 bases, with 18 bases remaining between them. The CDR3 bases are TGTGCCAGCAGCTCAACCGGGACGTCGCACGATGAGCAGTTCTTC. Translating it yields CASSSTGTSHDEQFF.

Regarding this clonotype: Relative to the germline gene, one junction end is altered; a read error may explain this. The chain combines TRBV28 with TRBJ2-7; TRBD2 is a possible D gene (6 bases). This CDR3 comprises 16 residues. Germline CDR1 is MDHEN and CDR2 is SYDVKM. CDR3 loop: CASSQPTGRRGGEQYF. The CDR3 coding sequence is TGTGCCAGCAGCCAGCCGACGGGCCGGCGGGGAGGTGAGCAATACTTC.

The table lists this clonotype with many counts. V gene TRBV7-2 combines with J gene TRBJ2-1; possible D gene TRBD2, 6 bases. In germline, CDR1 is SGHTA, CDR2 FQGNSA. The CDR3 has 17 amino acids. V was shortened by 2 bases and J by 2 bases, with 16 bases between the two germline ends. This CDR3 is CASSLRGGAAAYNEQFF. The CDR3, as DNA: TGTGCCAGCAGCTTAAGGGGCGGGGCAGCCGCCTACAATGAGCAGTTCTTC.

This clonotype was found a few times. The chain recombines TRBV5-4 with TRBJ2-2; 7 bases are shared with TRBD2. From germline, CDR1 is SGHNT and CDR2 YYREEE (reference sequence). CDR3 size: 13 residues. J was trimmed by 5 bases and V by 4 bases; bases with no gene match: 2. This CDR3 is CASSRGETGELFF. The CDR3 nucleotides are TGTGCCAGCAGCCGGGGGGAAACCGGGGAGCTGTTTTTT.

Many counts were recorded for this clonotype. This chain joins TRBV27 and TRBJ1-6; TRBD1 might be the D (5 bases). This CDR3 has 13 residues. CDR1 and CDR2 (germline): MNHEY, SMNVEV (reference sequence). Trimming left V 0 bases short and J 9 bases short, with 6 bases between. The CDR3 DNA reads TGTGCCAGCAGTTTATCGAGGGGTTCACCCCTCCACTTT. Its protein is CASSLSRGSPLHF.

The V call is TRBV18, the J call TRBJ1-1; 8 bases match TRBD1. From germline, CDR1 is KGHSH and CDR2 LQKENI. The CDR3 spans 16 residues. V lost 4 bases, J lost 4 bases, and 11 bases stayed unmatched. The CDR3 DNA sequence: TGTGCCAGCTCACTACCGGGACAGGACACCTTCACTGAAGCTTTCTTT. This gives the protein CASSLPGQDTFTEAFF. The variable domain in full, with the rest retrieved from reference TRBV18 and TRBJ1-1, is NAGVMQNPRHLVRRRGQEARLRCSPMKGHSHVYWYRQLPEEGLKFMVYLQKENIIDESGMPKERFSAEFPKEGPSILRIQQVVRGDSAAYFCASSLPGQDTFTEAFFGQGTRLTVV.

This clonotype came up many times. The rearrangement links TRBV19 to TRBJ1-2; 7 bases agree with TRBD1. V was clipped by 9 bases and J by 8 bases; unmatched bases: 9. Germline V gives CDR1 LNHDA, CDR2 SQIVND (reference sequence). The CDR3 covers 12 residues. The CDR3 region has the DNA TGTGCCAGCAGGACAGGTGGTGGCGGCTACACCTTC. Its translation is CASRTGGGGYTF.

This clonotype came up a few times. The rearrangement joins TRBV28 to TRBJ2-1, with 13 bases aligning to TRBD2. After removal of 6 bases from V and 5 bases from J, the junction contained 1 base not matched to a gene. CDR3 length equals 14 residues. The V gene's germline CDR1 is MDHEN and CDR2 SYDVKM. The CDR3 reads CASRGTSGNNEQFF. CDR3 DNA sequence: TGTGCCAGCAGAGGGACTAGCGGGAACAATGAGCAGTTCTTC.

This clonotype appeared a few times. The rearrangement joins TRBV12-3 or TRBV12-4 to TRBJ1-2; D is uncertain. The V end lost 5 bases, the J end lost 5 bases, and 9 bases lay between the germline ends. The CDR3 sequence is 12 residues long. For the CDR3, the DNA is TGTGCCAGCAGTATGGGAGGGTATGGCTACACCTTC. Protein product: CASSMGGYGYTF.

The V gene is TRBV4-1, the J gene TRBJ1-1; 8 bases align to TRBD1. J was trimmed by 6 bases and V by 3 bases; bases with no gene match: 15. From germline, CDR1 is MGHRA and CDR2 YSYEKL. CDR3 size: 17 residues. In DNA, the CDR3 is TGCGCCAGCAGCCACCGGGAGGCAGGGGGCAATAAGGCTGAAGCTTTCTTT. It yields the protein CASSHREAGGNKAEAFF.

This clonotype has more than one count but fewer than ten. The chain carries TRBV2 and TRBJ1-1; no clear D gene. CDR1 SNHLY and CDR2 FYNNEI come from the germline V gene. Trimming pared 8 bases from V and 6 bases from J, leaving 13 bases between. The CDR3 runs 12 residues. The CDR3 protein is CASVPGRAEAFF. The CDR3 DNA follows: TGTGCCAGCGTGCCAGGTCGGGCTGAAGCTTTCTTT.

This chain joins TRBV28 and TRBJ2-7; D is uncertain. Trimming stripped 6 bases from V and 2 bases from J, with 5 bases between. This CDR3 has 11 residues. Germline CDR1 MDHEN, CDR2 SYDVKM. CDR3 in amino acids: CASSEAYEQYF. In DNA form, the CDR3 reads TGTGCCAGCAGCGAAGCCTACGAGCAGTACTTC.

With respect to this clonotype: This is likely an artifact of a read error, given a far larger clone one base away. The chain combines TRBV19 with TRBJ2-5; TRBD2 matches at 12 bases. CDR3 length equals 16 residues. Looked up from germline, CDR1 is LNHDA and CDR2 is SQIVND (reference sequence). V shed 0 bases and J 11 bases; nucleotides not matched to a gene: 10. The CDR3 here is CASSIDASGGANEQYF. The CDR3 nucleotides read TGTGCCAGTAGTATAGATGCTAGCGGGGGGGCGAATGAGCAGTACTTC.

Ten or more counts support this clonotype. This chain uses TRBV5-4 with TRBJ2-1, with 9 bases matching TRBD2. The germline V gene encodes CDR1 SGHNT and CDR2 YYREEE (reference sequence). The length of the CDR3 is 17 residues. V was clipped by 1 base and J by 1 base; unmatched bases: 6. The CDR3 nucleotides are TGTGCCAGCAGCTTGAGGCTAGCGGGGCCATCCTACAATGAGCAGTTCTTC. This translates into CASSLRLAGPSYNEQFF.

V usage is TRBV2 and J usage is TRBJ1-5; 8 bases map to TRBD1. This CDR3 region has 14 residues. Trimming at V came to 4 bases and at J to 3 bases, leaving 2 bases not matched to a gene. Germline V gene data show CDR1 as SNHLY and CDR2 as FYNNEI. This CDR3 reads CASSGDRNNQPQHF. In DNA form, the CDR3 reads TGTGCCAGCAGTGGGGACAGGAACAATCAGCCCCAGCATTTT.

The chain recombines TRBV7-2 with TRBJ2-4; D call uncertain. CDR1 SGHTA and CDR2 FQGNSA come from the germline V gene. The CDR3 length is 13 residues. V lost 3 bases and J lost 7, with 10 bases in between. The CDR3 region is CASSFLDGNIQYF. The CDR3, as DNA: TGTGCCAGCAGCTTTCTGGACGGGAACATTCAGTACTTC.

V usage is TRBV28 and J usage is TRBJ2-7; perhaps TRBD1 as D (6 bases). The CDR3 is made up of 14 amino acids. The germline V gene encodes CDR1 MDHEN and CDR2 SYDVKM. V lost 5 bases and J 2 bases, leaving 13 bases between the germline ends. Here the CDR3 DNA reads TGTGCCAGCAGTCCGAGGGACAAGACCTACGAGCAGTACTTC. Protein: CASSPRDKTYEQYF.

In this sample, this clonotype turned up many times. This rearrangement joins TRBV19 to TRBJ2-3; D is tentatively TRBD1 or TRBD2 (6 bases each). Germline assignment: CDR1 LNHDA and CDR2 SQIVND (reference sequence). This CDR3 contains 14 residues. Trimming removed 8 bases from V and 1 base from J, with 13 bases in between. The CDR3 loop reads CASGDRGGTDTQYF. In nucleotides, the CDR3 is TGTGCCAGTGGAGATAGGGGGGGCACAGATACGCAGTATTTT.

There are many counts of this clonotype. This rearrangement joins TRBV5-1 to TRBJ1-6, with D possibly being TRBD1 (5 bases). The V end was cut by 0 bases, the J end by 10 bases, with 17 bases between. Germline assignment: CDR1 SGHRS and CDR2 YFSETQ. The CDR3 is 16 residues long. CDR3 protein: CASSLGGAGLGSPLHF. CDR3 in DNA: TGCGCCAGCAGCTTGGGTGGGGCCGGACTAGGGTCACCCCTCCACTTT.

This clonotype was picked up many times. The V call is TRBV18, the J call TRBJ1-1; D call uncertain. The CDR3 loop spans 13 amino acids. The V end was cut by 0 bases, the J end by 1 base, with 3 bases between. Germline lookup yields CDR1 KGHSH and CDR2 LQKENI. Here the CDR3 reads CASSPPGNTEAFF. The CDR3 DNA is TGTGCCAGCTCACCACCGGGGAACACTGAAGCTTTCTTT.

This clonotype was picked up many times. V gene TRBV4-2 combines with J gene TRBJ1-2, with a possible D match to TRBD1 (5 bases). Trimming removed 3 bases from V and 2 bases from J, with 10 bases in between. The CDR3 runs 14 residues. Germline lookup yields CDR1 LGHNA and CDR2 YNFKEQ. CDR3 in amino acids: CASSQAWTNYGYTF. In nucleotides, the CDR3 is TGTGCCAGCAGCCAGGCGTGGACAAACTATGGCTACACCTTC.

The chain recombines TRBV6-2 or TRBV6-3 with TRBJ1-3, with D perhaps TRBD1 (5 bases). Deletions cut 5 bases from V and 2 bases from J, with 10 bases between. Germline V CDR1 and CDR2: MNHEY, SVGEGT. The CDR3 sequence is 14 residues long. The CDR3 is CASSGGYTGNTIYF. The CDR3 DNA is TGTGCCAGCAGTGGGGGTTATACTGGAAACACCATATATTTT.

In its sample, this clonotype was seen many times. The chain links TRBV2 to TRBJ2-3; D gene ambiguous. The V and J ends lost 4 bases and 0 bases respectively, with 11 bases between them. Germline V gene sequence: CDR1 SNHLY, CDR2 FYNNEI. The CDR3 has 15 residues. CDR3 region: CASSVLGGSTDTQYF. The CDR3 DNA reads as TGTGCCAGCAGTGTCCTAGGCGGAAGCACAGATACGCAGTATTTT.

This clonotype appeared many times. This chain joins TRBV21-1 and TRBJ2-7. TRBV21-1 is assigned pseudogene status. CDR3 size: 13 residues. The CDR3 nucleotides read TGTGCCTTCCGGAAACAGAACTCCTACGAGCAGTACTTC. Translation: CAFRKQNSYEQYF.

The table lists this clonotype with many counts. The CDR3 DNA sequence: TGTGCCAGCAGCTTATCACAGGGGATCGGGGAGCTGTTTTTT. Its protein product is CASSLSQGIGELFF. The rearrangement joins TRBV11-2 to TRBJ2-2; 7 nucleotides line up with TRBD1. Per the germline V gene, CDR1 is SGHAT and CDR2 is FQNNGV. V lost 2 bases, J lost 7 bases, and 4 bases stayed unmatched. The CDR3 has 14 amino acids.

Notes on this clonotype: A read error is the likely source, as a far larger clone sits one nucleotide away. J is TRBJ1-5 and V is TRBV6-2 or TRBV6-3; 7 bases fit TRBD1. The CDR3 consists of 18 residues. The germline V gene has CDR1 MNHEY and CDR2 SVGEGT. Unmatched junction bases numbered 20, after V lost 8 bases and J lost 4 bases. The CDR3 DNA follows: TGTGCCAGCGGCCACCCCCGGGGACAGCCCTTATTAAATCAGCCCCAGCATTTT. This gives the protein CASGHPRGQPLLNQPQHF.